The clone carrying this T cell receptor (beta chain) has a single count. What it binds is unknown. The entry originates in a study of OX40 agonist ivuxolimab in advanced cancers. The table came from immunoSEQ multiplex PCR; TCRdb's copy has only in-frame clones and leaves some out. This table has 75,000 to 100,000 clones, less than 85% appearing once. Study findings and constraints: Low normalized T-cell clonal expansion was also seen in some nonresponders.

The receptor comes from an adult with an advanced solid tumor such as melanoma, head and neck, liver or kidney cancer. The source was CD4+ or CD8+ T cells sorted from blood, collected in a trial of the OX40 agonist ivuxolimab.

The DNA of the CDR3 is TGTGCCAGCTCACCAGGGACAGGGGGCGCAAAATCTGGAAACACCATATATTTT. Translating it yields CASSPGTGGAKSGNTIYF. The genes are TRBV18 and TRBJ1-3; TRBD1 aligns across 12 bases. Germline lookup yields CDR1 KGHSH and CDR2 LQKENI. The CDR3 is made up of 18 amino acids. V shed 2 bases, J shed 1 base, and the junction held 6 bases outside the gene matches.